This is a list of T cell receptor beta chains from one sample in a study of cytomegalovirus exposure and HLA in healthy donors. Profiling relied on immunoSEQ multiplex PCR, and the TCRdb table lists in-frame clones only, not all of them. This table has 200,000 to 300,000 clones, approximately 86% appearing once. Material: PBMCs. The receptors come from a woman aged 25 to 39 in good health and CMV-seropositive. Each CDR3 is given with its conserved first and last residue. Fields, in order: clone size, D gene, V gene, J gene, CDR3 protein, CDR3 DNA. A D gene is named only where the DNA matches it firmly. The size entry is marked missing in some rows and otherwise reads once, few, many or a size class.

>.|TRBD2|TRBV4-1|TRBJ2-7
CASSPALSSGTSHEQYF
TGCGCCAGCAGCCCCGCATTGTCTAGCGGGACGAGTCACGAGCAGTACTTC
>.|TRBD1|TRBV5-1|TRBJ2-5
CASSLAGGMETQYF
TGCGCCAGCAGCTTAGCAGGGGGCATGGAGACCCAGTACTTC
>.|TRBD1|TRBV7-3|TRBJ1-2
CASSSQGGTLDGYTF
TGTGCCAGCAGCTCACAGGGGGGTACCCTTGATGGCTACACCTTC
>.|TRBD1|TRBV6-5|TRBJ1-2
CASSYRQGGTYGYTF
TGTGCCAGCAGTTACAGACAGGGAGGTACCTATGGCTACACCTTC
>.|.|TRBV18|TRBJ2-3
CASSPPTRADTQYF
TGTGCCAGCTCACCTCCGACCCGGGCAGATACGCAGTATTTT
>few|.|TRBV5-6|TRBJ2-7
CASSFLGGQSYEQYF
TGTGCCAGCAGCTTTTTGGGTGGACAGAGCTACGAGCAGTACTTC
>once|TRBD1|TRBV7-2|TRBJ2-5
CASSAPGQGKETQYF
TGTGCCAGCAGCGCCCCGGGACAGGGAAAAGAGACCCAGTACTTC
>.|.|TRBV5-7|TRBJ2-1
CASSLGSSYNEQFF
TGTGCCAGCAGCTTGGGCAGCTCCTACAATGAGCAGTTCTTC
>.|.|TRBV9|TRBJ2-2
CASSVAGGNTGELFF
TGTGCCAGCAGCGTAGCCGGGGGGAACACCGGGGAGCTGTTTTTT
>.|.|TRBV5-1|TRBJ1-3
CASSLGGGVSSGNTIYF
TGCGCCAGCAGCTTGGGCGGGGGAGTGAGCTCTGGAAACACCATATATTTT
>few|.|TRBV5-6|TRBJ2-3
CASSKRLGGLTDTQYF
TGTGCCAGCAGCAAGAGACTAGGAGGGCTTACCGATACGCAGTATTTT
>few|TRBD1|TRBV9|TRBJ1-2
CASSGTGAGGYTF
TGTGCCAGCAGCGGAACAGGGGCGGGCGGCTACACCTTC
>.|.|TRBV5-1|TRBJ2-1
CASSSNDPTGSYNEQFF
TGCGCCAGCAGCTCGAATGACCCCACCGGGTCCTACAATGAGCAGTTCTTC
>.|TRBD1|TRBV5-1|TRBJ1-4
CASSSDRINEKLFF
TGCGCCAGCAGCTCGGACAGGATTAATGAAAAACTGTTTTTT
>once|.|TRBV5-1|TRBJ1-1
CASSLGRTDSNTEAFF
TGCGCCAGCAGCTTGGGACGGACGGACTCGAACACTGAAGCTTTCTTT
>.|.|TRBV29-1|TRBJ2-1
CSVAEGTGSYNEQFF
TGCAGCGTTGCCGAAGGTACAGGCTCCTACAATGAGCAGTTCTTC
>once|TRBD1|TRBV7-6|TRBJ1-2
CASSLRQGAGGGYTF
TGTGCCAGCAGCTTACGACAGGGGGCGGGGGGTGGCTACACCTTC
>.|.|TRBV6-5|TRBJ2-2
CASKTSEGTGELFF
TGTGCCAGCAAGACATCTGAGGGCACCGGGGAGCTGTTTTTT